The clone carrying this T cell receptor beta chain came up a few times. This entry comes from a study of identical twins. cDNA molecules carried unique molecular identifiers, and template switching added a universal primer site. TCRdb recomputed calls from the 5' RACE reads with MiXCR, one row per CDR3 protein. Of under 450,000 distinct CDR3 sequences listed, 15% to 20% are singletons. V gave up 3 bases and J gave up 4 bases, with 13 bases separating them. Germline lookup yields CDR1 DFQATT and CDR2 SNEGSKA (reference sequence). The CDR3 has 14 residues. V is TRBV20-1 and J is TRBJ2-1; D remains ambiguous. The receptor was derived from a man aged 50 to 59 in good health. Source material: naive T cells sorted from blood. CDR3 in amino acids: CSASRVQTYNEQFF. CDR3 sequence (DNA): TGCAGTGCTAGTAGAGTACAAACTTACAATGAGCAGTTCTTC.